This entry describes one T cell receptor beta chain. Its antigen remains unidentified. Here immunoSEQ multiplex PCR was the method, and the copy in TCRdb shows in-frame clones only, minus some. The sample comprises about 280,000 clones, 70% to 90% of which are singletons, and approximately 0.9% rests with the top ten. The data originate from a study of cytomegalovirus exposure and HLA in healthy donors. On the study more broadly: The same platform used for the approximately 670 first-cohort repertoires was also used for the 120 validation repertoires, as a later analysis reported. Points from the study as a whole: A classifier reportedly called cytomegalovirus status with high sensitivity and specificity. The listing of roughly 160 TCR beta chains classed them as cytomegalovirus-associated.

Separate from the approximately 720-subject first cohort was the roughly 120-subject validation cohort, to which the donors belonged. Sequenced: PBMCs. The TCR originated in a young woman in good health and CMV-seronegative.

CDR3 bases: TGTGCCAGCAGCCTAACAGGGGCGGTTCAGCCCCAGCATTTT. Residues: CASSLTGAVQPQHF. The chain couples TRBV27 to TRBJ1-5; 7 bases match TRBD1. The ends lost 6 bases at V and 6 bases at J; junction bases unmatched: 8. Looked up from germline, CDR1 is MNHEY and CDR2 is SMNVEV (reference sequence). The CDR3 runs 14 residues.